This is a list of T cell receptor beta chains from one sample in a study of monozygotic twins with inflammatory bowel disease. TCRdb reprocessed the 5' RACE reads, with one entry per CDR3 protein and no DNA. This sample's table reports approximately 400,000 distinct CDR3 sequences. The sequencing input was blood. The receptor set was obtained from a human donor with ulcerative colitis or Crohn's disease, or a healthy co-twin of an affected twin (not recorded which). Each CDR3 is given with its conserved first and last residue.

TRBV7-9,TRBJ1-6,CASSLGQHNSPLHF
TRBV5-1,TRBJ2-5,CASSWQDGQETQYF
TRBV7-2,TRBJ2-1,CASSLGGGEQFF
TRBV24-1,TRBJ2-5,CATSADGPQETQYF
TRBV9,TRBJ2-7,CAIESLAGGYEQYF
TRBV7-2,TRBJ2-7,CASSLSSGSSYEQYF
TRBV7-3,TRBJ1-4,CASSLQPATNEKLFF
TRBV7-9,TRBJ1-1,CASSTRQELNTEAFF
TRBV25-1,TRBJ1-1,CASTSTVNTEAFF
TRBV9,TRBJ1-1,CASSVVGDMDTEAFF
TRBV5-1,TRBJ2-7,CASSLLGGGEIYEQYF
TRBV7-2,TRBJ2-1,CASSLRAGGMYEQFF
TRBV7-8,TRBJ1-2,CASSLFPDVYGYTF
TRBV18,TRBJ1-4,CASSPEQPLGTTNEKLFF
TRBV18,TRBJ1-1,CASSPYPEMNTEAFF
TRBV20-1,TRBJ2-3,CSARGGTSGSGPSTDTQYF
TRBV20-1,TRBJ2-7,CSASNSERHREQYF
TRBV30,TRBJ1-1,CAWSGGDKGNTEAFF
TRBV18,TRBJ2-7,CASSLHEGGEQYF
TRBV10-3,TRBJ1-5,CASGEGMNQPQHF
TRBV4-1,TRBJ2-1,CASSQDPGSYNEQFF
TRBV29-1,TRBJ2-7,CSVEYRDRPYEQYF
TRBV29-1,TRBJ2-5,CSDRGRGETQYF
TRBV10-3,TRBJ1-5,CAISGAGSGQPQHF